One and the same sample provided the 26 T cell receptor beta chains below, sequenced in a study of tumor and adjacent non-tumor tissue in lung cancer. TCRbeta libraries were built with three rounds of nested PCR, modified from ARM-PCR. TCRdb called the multiplex PCR reads again in MiXCR, with one record for every CDR3 protein. The table shows tens of thousands of distinct CDR3 sequences, with around 59% occurring only once. RNA was extracted from bulk tissue without any cell sorting. Distant lung tissue was collected more than 3 cm away from the tumor edge. Material for sequencing was distant non-tumor lung tissue. The origin of the receptors is an older woman with non-small cell lung cancer.

For this clonotype: One junction end disagrees with the germline gene, perhaps due to a read error. The rearrangement joins TRBV6-1 to TRBJ2-1, with D perhaps matching TRBD2 (6 bases). The CDR3 runs to 15 residues. CDR1 is MNHNS and CDR2 is SASEGT in the germline V gene. The CDR3 DNA sequence: TGTGCCAGCAGGCCATCGACTAGTGGGAGAAATGAGCTGTTCTTC. This encodes CASRPSTSGRNELFF.

Regarding this clonotype: The junction does not match germline at one end; this may be a read error. V and J are TRBV29-1 and TRBJ2-1; TRBD2 is a possible D gene (6 bases). The CDR3 is 12 amino acids. Germline CDR1 SQVTM, CDR2 ANQGSEA. The CDR3: CSVDRGYNEQSF. DNA of the CDR3: TGCAGTGTTGATCGGGGGTACAATGAGCAGTCCTTC.

This clonotype was detected many times. This chain connects TRBV6-1 to TRBJ2-7, with a tentative D call TRBD2 (5 bases). Trimming took off 5 bases at V and 6 bases at J, with 14 bases between the two ends. Germline values: CDR1 MNHNS, CDR2 SASEGT. CDR3 length: 13 residues. CDR3 sequence reads: CASSPGSLREQYF. Written as DNA, the CDR3 is TGTGCCAGCAGTCCGGGGAGCCTTCGCGAGCAGTACTTC.

In regard to this clonotype: Given the absence of the conserved phenylalanine or tryptophan at the CDR3 end, a read error is likely. The chain joins TRBV11-1 to TRBJ2-7, with D perhaps matching TRBD2 (6 bases). Germline V gives CDR1 SGHAT, CDR2 FQDESV (reference sequence). The CDR3 has 12 amino acids. This CDR3 is CAGSPIGREQYI. The CDR3 nucleotides are TGTGCCGGCAGCCCGATAGGGAGGGAGCAGTACATC.

As to this clonotype: At one end the junction does not follow the germline gene, possibly because of a read error. This chain links TRBV28 with TRBJ2-1, with D perhaps assigned TRBD1 or TRBD2 (5 bases each). From germline, CDR1 is MDHEN and CDR2 SYDVKM. The CDR3 contains 16 residues. In nucleotides, the CDR3 is TGTGACAGCAATGAGGCTGTTTGGGCCGGGGCCAATGAGCAGTTCTTC. It is translated as CDSNEAVWAGANEQFF.

Concerning this clonotype: Relative to the germline gene, one junction end is altered; a read error may explain this. The chain uses TRBV30 and TRBJ1-5; D is undetermined. Per germline, CDR1 GTSNPN and CDR2 SVGIG (reference sequence). The CDR3 runs to 13 residues. CDR3 nucleotides: TGTGCCCGGAGTCGTGACAGCAATCAGCCCCAGCATTTT. Translation: CARSRDSNQPQHF.

The CDR3 here is CSARDPNGRTEQFF. The CDR3 DNA reads as TGCAGTGCTAGAGATCCCAATGGTAGGACTGAGCAGTTCTTC. The chain is built from TRBV20-1 and TRBJ2-1; D not certain. The germline V gene encodes CDR1 DFQATT and CDR2 SNEGSKA (reference sequence). There are 14 residues in the CDR3. Between the trimmed V and J ends, which lost 0 bases and 9 bases, there was a span of 15 bases.

This clonotype was picked up many times. The rearrangement links TRBV20-1 to TRBJ2-5, with 9 bases that match TRBD2. Germline lookup yields CDR1 DFQATT and CDR2 SNEGSKA (reference sequence). With 2 bases clipped from V and 4 bases from J, the junction kept 5 bases outside the gene matches. The CDR3 covers 14 residues. The CDR3 spells CSARLIAGAETQYF. The DNA of the CDR3 is TGCAGTGCTAGACTGATAGCGGGAGCAGAGACCCAGTACTTC.

This clonotype occurred a few times. A much larger clone sits a single nucleotide away, making a read error possible. This rearrangement joins TRBV4-1 to TRBJ2-7, with D unresolved. The CDR3 covers 11 residues. Germline V gene lookup returns CDR1 MGHRA and CDR2 YSYEKL. DNA for the CDR3: TGCGCCAGCAACCAAGGGATCGAGCAGTACTTC. Translating gives CASNQGIEQYF.

Comment on this clonotype: The junction departs from the called germline gene at one end, perhaps through a read error. V is TRBV29-1 and J is TRBJ1-1, with a tentative D call TRBD1 (6 bases). There are 13 residues in the CDR3. CDR1 and CDR2 (germline): SQVTM, ANQGSEA. The CDR3 loop reads CSVRTDMNAEAFF. CDR3 nucleotides: TGCAGTGTTAGGACAGACATGAACGCTGAAGCTTTCTTT.

A remark on this clonotype: This likely comes from a read error, as the CDR3 has no conserved phenylalanine or tryptophan at its end. V gene TRBV7-9 combines with J gene TRBJ1-5; 8 nucleotides match TRBD1. V lost 9 bases and J lost 5; bases outside the gene matches: 9. Germline V gives CDR1 SEHNR, CDR2 FQNEAQ (reference sequence). This CDR3 comprises 14 residues. CDR3 in DNA: TGTGCCAGTAGCCTCTTGACAGGGGATCAGCCCCAGCATTCT. This encodes CASSLLTGDQPQHS.

Notes on this clonotype: Possible read error: a much larger clone is one base away. V usage is TRBV20-1 and J usage is TRBJ1-5, with D maybe TRBD1 (5 bases). The CDR3 spans 15 residues. Germline loops: CDR1 DFQATT, CDR2 SNEGSKA (reference sequence). The V end was cut by 5 bases, the J end by 11 bases, with 25 bases between. CDR3 residues: CSAGVGGLISWSQHF. CDR3 nucleotides: TGCAGTGCTGGCGTGGGGGGTCTCATATCATGGTCCCAGCATTTT.

As to this clonotype: It may be a read error: a sequence one base away is much more abundant. V is TRBV11-2 and J is TRBJ2-7, with D possibly being TRBD1 (5 bases). The germline V gene has CDR1 SGHAT and CDR2 FQNNGV. There are 13 residues in the CDR3. CDR3 residues: CVSSLGDSYEQYF. The CDR3 nucleotides read TGTGTCAGCAGCTTGGGCGACAGCTACGAGCAGTACTTC.

V is TRBV30 and J is TRBJ1-1; no definite D call. Deletions cut 2 bases from V and 1 base from J, with 11 bases between. CDR1 GTSNPN and CDR2 SVGIG come from the germline V gene (reference sequence). The CDR3 totals 14 residues. CDR3 in amino acids: CAWSNGPRNTEAFF. The DNA for the CDR3 is TGTGCCTGGAGTAACGGGCCCCGGAACACTGAAGCTTTCTTT.

With respect to this clonotype: At one end the junction does not follow the germline gene, possibly because of a read error. The chain links TRBV20-1 to TRBJ2-5; 8 nucleotides match TRBD2. The length of the CDR3 is 14 residues. Looked up from germline, CDR1 is DFQATT and CDR2 is SNEGSKA (reference sequence). CDR3 DNA: TGCAGTGCTAGTACGGGAGGGGGGTCAGAGACCCAGTATTTC. Translated, it gives CSASTGGGSETQYF.

This clonotype was counted many times. The chain couples TRBV30 to TRBJ2-3; 11 bases agree with TRBD2. CDR3 length: 18 amino acids. J was trimmed by 5 bases and V by 2 bases; bases with no gene match: 15. Germline CDR1 reads GTSNPN; CDR2 reads SVGIG (reference sequence). In DNA, the CDR3 is TGTGCCTGGAGTTTTTTCTTTTTAGCGGGAGGGCATAAAGATACGCAGTATTTT. Translation gives CAWSFFFLAGGHKDTQYF.

There are many counts of this clonotype. The chain is built from TRBV12-3 or TRBV12-4 and TRBJ1-4, with D tentatively TRBD1 (5 bases). V shed 4 bases and J shed 8 bases, with 17 bases lying between them. CDR3 length equals 15 residues. The CDR3 loop reads CASSYGPGDREKLFF. As DNA, the CDR3 is TGTGCCAGCAGTTATGGTCCGGGGGATCGGGAAAAACTGTTTTTT.

The chain uses TRBV6-5 and TRBJ2-7; 9 bases line up with TRBD1. The J segment lost 5 bases and the V segment lost 0 bases, leaving 8 bases of the junction unmatched. The V gene's germline CDR1 is MNHEY and CDR2 SVGAGI. CDR3 size: 16 residues. This chain's CDR3 is CASSYSCGTGSHEQYF. The CDR3 coding sequence is TGTGCCAGCAGTTACTCGTGCGGGACAGGGAGCCACGAGCAGTACTTC.

The V gene is TRBV28, the J gene TRBJ2-7, with a weak D call TRBD1 (5 bases). The CDR3 is 14 amino acids. Deletions cut 7 bases from V and 2 bases from J, with 15 bases between. Germline V gives CDR1 MDHEN, CDR2 SYDVKM. CDR3 residues: CASIPQAETYEQYF. DNA for the CDR3: TGTGCCAGCATACCACAGGCAGAGACCTACGAGCAGTACTTC.

Remarks on this clonotype: At one end, the junction sequence differs from germline, possibly due to a read error. V usage is TRBV6-5 and J usage is TRBJ1-6; the match to TRBD1 covers 9 bases. CDR3 size: 17 residues. The germline V gene has CDR1 MNHEY and CDR2 SVGAGI. The DNA for the CDR3 is TGTGCCAACAGTTACTCCTCCGGGACAGGGTTTAATTCACCCTTCCACTTT. It yields the protein CANSYSSGTGFNSPFHF.

Only one count was recorded for this clonotype. At one end, the junction sequence differs from germline, possibly due to a read error. The chain is built from TRBV4-2 and TRBJ2-2; D ambiguous. The CDR3 has 16 residues. The germline gives CDR1 LGHNA, CDR2 YNFKEQ. CDR3 loop: CASSQDRTTNTWELFF. CDR3 coding DNA: TGTGCCAGCAGCCAAGATAGGACCACGAACACCTGGGAGCTGTTTTTT.

The rearrangement uses TRBV5-1 and TRBJ2-1; no reliable D call. Germline V gene data show CDR1 as SGHRS and CDR2 as YFSETQ. The V end lost 3 bases, the J end lost 5 bases, and 12 bases lay between the germline ends. The CDR3 spans 14 residues. CDR3 protein: CASSSTTKDNEQFF. In DNA form, the CDR3 reads TGCGCCAGCAGCTCGACGACAAAAGACAATGAGCAGTTCTTC.

Remarks on this clonotype: One end of the junction is discordant with germline, which a read error may explain. This chain connects TRBV10-3 to TRBJ1-2; D remains unclear. CDR1 is ENHRY, CDR2 SYGVKD, per germline. The CDR3 spans 16 residues. This CDR3 is CAINESVFSANYGYTF. The CDR3 DNA is TGTGCCATCAATGAGTCGGTATTTTCGGCTAACTATGGCTATACCTTC.

Many counts were recorded for this clonotype. This sequence joins TRBV5-1 and TRBJ2-7; 7 nucleotides align to TRBD2. With V trimmed by 6 bases and J by 7 bases, 13 bases remained unmatched. The CDR3 has 14 amino acids. Germline CDR1 SGHRS, CDR2 YFSETQ. The CDR3 DNA reads TGCGCCAGCACCATAAGCGGGACCTCGAGTGAGCAGTACTTC. It codes for CASTISGTSSEQYF.

With respect to this clonotype: An end of the junction does not agree with germline; a read error may underlie this. The gene calls are TRBV10-3 and TRBJ2-1; no firm D call. The length of the CDR3 is 15 residues. The germline V gene encodes CDR1 ENHRY and CDR2 SYGVKD. CDR3 region: CAISEYRAESHEQSF. DNA for the CDR3: TGCGCCATCAGTGAGTATAGGGCGGAAAGCCATGAGCAGTCCTTC.

This rearrangement joins TRBV14 to TRBJ1-2; the D is unclear. The V and J ends lost 2 bases and 2 bases respectively, with 12 bases between them. Germline V gives CDR1 SGHDN, CDR2 FVKESK. The CDR3 is 15 amino acids. The CDR3 sequence is CASSQKWSGNYGYTF. Here the CDR3 DNA reads TGTGCCAGCAGCCAAAAGTGGAGCGGAAACTATGGCTACACCTTC.